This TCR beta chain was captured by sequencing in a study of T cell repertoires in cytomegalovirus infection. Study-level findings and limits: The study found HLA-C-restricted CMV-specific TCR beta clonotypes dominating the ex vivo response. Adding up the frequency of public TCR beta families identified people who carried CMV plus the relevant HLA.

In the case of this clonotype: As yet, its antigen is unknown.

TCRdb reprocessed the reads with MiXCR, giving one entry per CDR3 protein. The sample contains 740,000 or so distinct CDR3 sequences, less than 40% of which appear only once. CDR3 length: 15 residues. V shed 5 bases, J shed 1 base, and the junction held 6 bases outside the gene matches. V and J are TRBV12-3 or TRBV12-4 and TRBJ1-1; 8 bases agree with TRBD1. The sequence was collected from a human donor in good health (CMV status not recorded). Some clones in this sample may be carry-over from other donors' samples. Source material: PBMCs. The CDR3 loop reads CASSHDRGRNTEAFF. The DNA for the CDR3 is TGTGCCAGCAGTCACGACAGGGGACGGAACACTGAAGCTTTCTTT.